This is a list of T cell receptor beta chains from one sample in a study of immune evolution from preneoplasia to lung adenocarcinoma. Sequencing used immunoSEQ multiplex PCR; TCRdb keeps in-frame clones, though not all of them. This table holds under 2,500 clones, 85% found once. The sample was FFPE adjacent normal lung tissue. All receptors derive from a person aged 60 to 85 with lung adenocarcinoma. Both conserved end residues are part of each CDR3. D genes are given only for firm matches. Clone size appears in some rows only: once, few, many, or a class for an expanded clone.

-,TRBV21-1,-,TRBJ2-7,TGTGCCAGCGAAAAACGATTCCATCGAGACCCAAAAGGGGAGCAGTACTTC,CASEKRFHRDPKGEQYF
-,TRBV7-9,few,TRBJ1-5,TGTGCCAGCAGCGGCCGGAGGGGGGCCCCGGTTCAGCCCCAGCATTTT,CASSGRRGAPVQPQHF
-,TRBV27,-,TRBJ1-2,TGTGCCAGCAGTTTATCGGTTCAGGATGGCTACACCTTC,CASSLSVQDGYTF
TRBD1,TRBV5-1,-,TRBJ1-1,TGCGCCAGCAGCAGAACCGGGACAGCGCCTATTCTTGGCCGAATGAACACTGAAGCTTTCTTT,CASSRTGTAPILGRMNTEAFF
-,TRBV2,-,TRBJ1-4,TGTGCCAGCAGCGCCCCCAGGGCTAATGAAAAACTGTTTTTT,CASSAPRANEKLFF
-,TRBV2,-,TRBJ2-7,TGTGCCAGCAGTGTGGACTTCTCCTACGAGCAGTACTTC,CASSVDFSYEQYF
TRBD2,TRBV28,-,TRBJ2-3,TGTGCCAGCAGTTTTGATTCTAGCGGCCGCACAGATACGCAGTATTTT,CASSFDSSGRTDTQYF
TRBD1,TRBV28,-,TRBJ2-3,TGTGCCAGCAGTTATCTGGCCTCCGGGATGGGACAGAGCACAGATACGCAGTATTTT,CASSYLASGMGQSTDTQYF
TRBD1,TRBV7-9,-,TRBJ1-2,TGTGCCAGCAGCTTAGATGGGCAGGGGGCAAACTATGGCTACACCTTC,CASSLDGQGANYGYTF
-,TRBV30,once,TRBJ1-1,TGTGCCTGGAGTTGGGGGAACACTGAAGCTTTCTTT,CAWSWGNTEAFF
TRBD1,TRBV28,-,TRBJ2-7,TGTGCCAGCAGCAGAGGGGGGACAGGTACAGCCGAGCAGTACTTC,CASSRGGTGTAEQYF
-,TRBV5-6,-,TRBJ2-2,TGTGCCAGCAGCTTTGGCGGGGACGGGGAGCTGTTTTTT,CASSFGGDGELFF
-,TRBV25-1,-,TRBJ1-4,TGTGCCAGCAGTGAATATAACTTGGGAGGCGAAAATGAAAAACTGTTTTTT,CASSEYNLGGENEKLFF
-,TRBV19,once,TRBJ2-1,TGTGCCAGTAGAACAGGATGGAGCGCCTACAATGAGCAGTTCTTC,CASRTGWSAYNEQFF
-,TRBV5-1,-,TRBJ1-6,TGCGCCAGCACATCACGGACCGAAAATTCACCCCTCCACTTT,CASTSRTENSPLHF
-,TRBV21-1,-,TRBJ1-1,TGTGCCAGCAGCAAACGACAGGGGAAGAACACTGAAGCTTTCTTT,CASSKRQGKNTEAFF
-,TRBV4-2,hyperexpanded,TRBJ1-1,TGTGCCAGCAGCCAAGATCTGGCAGCCACTGAAGCTTTCTTT,CASSQDLAATEAFF
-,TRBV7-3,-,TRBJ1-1,TGTGCCAGCAGCTGGGGGCCGGGGAACACTGAAGCTTTCTTT,CASSWGPGNTEAFF
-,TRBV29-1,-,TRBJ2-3,TGCAGCGTGCGACAGCGGGTCACCACAGATACGCAGTATTTT,CSVRQRVTTDTQYF
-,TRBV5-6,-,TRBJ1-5,TGTGCCAGCAGCTTGGGCGCTCAGCCCCAGCATTTT,CASSLGAQPQHF
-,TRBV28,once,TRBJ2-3,TGTGCCAGCAGATTATCCAGGGAGGGGGGCACAGATACGCAGTATTTT,CASRLSREGGTDTQYF
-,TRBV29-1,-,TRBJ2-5,TGCAGCGTAGGAAAGGATTGGGAGACCCAGTACTTC,CSVGKDWETQYF
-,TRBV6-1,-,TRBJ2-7,TGTGCCAGCAGTGAAGCTTGGCTCGAGCAGTACTTC,CASSEAWLEQYF
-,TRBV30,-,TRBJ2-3,TGTGCCTGGACCCAGGTTCGGCCCACAGATACGCAGTATTTT,CAWTQVRPTDTQYF
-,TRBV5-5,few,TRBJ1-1,TGTGCCAGCAGCTTCTTGGGACGGAGGAACACTGAAGCTTTCTTT,CASSFLGRRNTEAFF
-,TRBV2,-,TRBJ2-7,TGTGCCAGCTCAGCCTCCCCCTTGGACTACGAGCAGTACTTC,CASSASPLDYEQYF
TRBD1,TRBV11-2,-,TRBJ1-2,TGTGCCAGCAGCCCCGGGACAGGGGTTGGCTATGGCTACACCTTC,CASSPGTGVGYGYTF
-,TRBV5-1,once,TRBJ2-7,TGCGCCAGCAGCCTCCGACCCGGGACGGACTACGAGCAGTACTTC,CASSLRPGTDYEQYF
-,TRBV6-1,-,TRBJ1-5,TGTGCCAGCAGTGAAGAAGGGAATTATAGCAATCAGCCCCAGCATTTT,CASSEEGNYSNQPQHF
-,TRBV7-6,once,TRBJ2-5,TGTGCCAGCAGCTTTGGTAGGGAGGCAGAGACCCAGTACTTC,CASSFGREAETQYF
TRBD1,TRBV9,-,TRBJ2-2,TGTGCCAGCGGGGGGCAGGGGGCAGACGGGGAGCTGTTTTTT,CASGGQGADGELFF
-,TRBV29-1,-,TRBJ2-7,TGCAGCGCTATCCGGGACCTAGGCGAGCAGTACTTC,CSAIRDLGEQYF
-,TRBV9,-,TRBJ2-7,TGTGCCAGCAGCCCCTACGGGTGGACCCCCTACGAGCAGTACTTC,CASSPYGWTPYEQYF
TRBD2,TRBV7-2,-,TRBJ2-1,TGTGCCAGCAGCTTAGAATTGCTAGCGGGGGGGGTCGCCTACAATGAGCAGTTCTTC,CASSLELLAGGVAYNEQFF
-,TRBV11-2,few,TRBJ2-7,TGTGCCAGCAGTCCCGGCACAGCCAACGAGCAGTACTTC,CASSPGTANEQYF
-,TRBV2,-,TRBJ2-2,TGTGCCAGCAGTGTAAACACCGGGGAGCTGTTTTTT,CASSVNTGELFF
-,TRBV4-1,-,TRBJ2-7,TGCGCCAGCAGCCAAGATTGGCCGGGGCCCTACGAGCAGTACTTC,CASSQDWPGPYEQYF
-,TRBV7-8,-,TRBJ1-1,TGTGCCAGCAGCTTAGTCGTGAGGGCGCGGGCTGAAGCTTTCTTT,CASSLVVRARAEAFF
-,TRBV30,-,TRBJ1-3,TGTGCCTGGAGTCTGGGAGGGGCCTACGGAAACACCATATATTTT,CAWSLGGAYGNTIYF
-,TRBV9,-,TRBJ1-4,TGTGCCAGCAGCGGCCGGGACATAGGGAGTGAAAAACTGTTTTTT,CASSGRDIGSEKLFF
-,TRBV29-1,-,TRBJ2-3,TGCAGCGTTCTAACATTCTCCGGAGATACGCAGTATTTT,CSVLTFSGDTQYF
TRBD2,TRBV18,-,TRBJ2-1,TGTGCCAGCTCATCCGCCGGGACTACCTATGAGCAGTTCTTC,CASSSAGTTYEQFF
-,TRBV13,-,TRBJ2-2,TGTGCCAGCAGCTTGGGGACACTTAACACCGGGGAGCTGTTTTTT,CASSLGTLNTGELFF
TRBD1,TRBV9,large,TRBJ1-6,TGTGCCAGCAGCGGAGGACAGGGGAATTCACCCCTCCACTTT,CASSGGQGNSPLHF
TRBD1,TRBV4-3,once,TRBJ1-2,TGCGCCAGCAGCCAAGATGACAGGGATGGCTATGGCTACACCTTC,CASSQDDRDGYGYTF
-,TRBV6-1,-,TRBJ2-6,TGTGCCAGCAGGGAACAAGCGTCTGGGGCCAACGTCCTGACTTTC,CASREQASGANVLTF
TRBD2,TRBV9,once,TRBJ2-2,TGTGCCAGCAGCGACCGACTAGCGGGGGTTGGCGGGGAGCTGTTTTTT,CASSDRLAGVGGELFF
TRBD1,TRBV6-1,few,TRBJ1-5,TGTGCCAGCAGCTGGGACAGAAATCAGCCCCAGCATTTT,CASSWDRNQPQHF
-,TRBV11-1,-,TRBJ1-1,TGTGCCAGCAGCCTTTTTTCTAAGAACACTGAAGCTTTCTTT,CASSLFSKNTEAFF
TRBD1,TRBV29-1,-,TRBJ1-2,TGCAGCGTTCGCGGACAGGGGGCGTCGGGGGGCTACACCTTC,CSVRGQGASGGYTF
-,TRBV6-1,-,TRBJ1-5,TGTGCCAGCAGTGAACAGGGAGGAGACAATCAGCCCCAGCATTTT,CASSEQGGDNQPQHF